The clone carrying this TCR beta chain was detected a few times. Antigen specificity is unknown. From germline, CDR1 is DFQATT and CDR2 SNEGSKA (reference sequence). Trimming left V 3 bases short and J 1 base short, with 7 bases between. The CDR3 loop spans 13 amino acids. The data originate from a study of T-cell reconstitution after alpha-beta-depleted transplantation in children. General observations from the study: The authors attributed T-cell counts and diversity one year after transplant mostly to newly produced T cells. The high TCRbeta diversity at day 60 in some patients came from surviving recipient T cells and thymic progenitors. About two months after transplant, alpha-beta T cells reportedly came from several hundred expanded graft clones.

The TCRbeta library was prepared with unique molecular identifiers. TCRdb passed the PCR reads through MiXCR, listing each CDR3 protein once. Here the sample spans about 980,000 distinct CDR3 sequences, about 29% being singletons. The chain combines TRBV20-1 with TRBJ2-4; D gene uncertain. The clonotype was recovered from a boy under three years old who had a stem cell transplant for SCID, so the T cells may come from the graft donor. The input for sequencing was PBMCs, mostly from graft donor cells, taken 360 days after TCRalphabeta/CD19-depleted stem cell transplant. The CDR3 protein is CSARGIAKNIQYF. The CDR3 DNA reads TGCAGTGCTAGGGGGATCGCCAAAAACATTCAGTACTTC.